The source of this TCR beta chain is a study of T cell responses to AZD1222 COVID-19 vaccine. Study-wide background: Second doses at about 4 or about 12 weeks were pooled. Study findings and constraints: Clonal diversity was possibly underestimated, and the donors were mostly white British, with more females. Elevations in Spike-specific TCR breadth and depth followed administration of two AZD1222 doses.

Clones were sequenced by immunoSEQ multiplex PCR, and TCRdb holds only the in-frame ones, with some missing. In the table there are 150,000 or so clones, approximately 90% of which are singletons. The germline CDR1 and CDR2 sequences are SGHAT and FQNNGV. Trimming removed 5 bases at V and 5 bases at J, with 13 bases between. The CDR3 has 13 amino acids. Details on this clone: Antigen unknown.

The clonotype was recovered from an adult in good health. V gene TRBV11-2 combines with J gene TRBJ2-7; tentatively, D is TRBD2 (6 bases). Sequenced here: peripheral blood, sampled on day 0 of AZD1222 vaccination. The CDR3 DNA is TGTGCCAGCAGCCTGGGGGGACTCGACGAGCAGTACTTC. Encoded protein: CASSLGGLDEQYF.